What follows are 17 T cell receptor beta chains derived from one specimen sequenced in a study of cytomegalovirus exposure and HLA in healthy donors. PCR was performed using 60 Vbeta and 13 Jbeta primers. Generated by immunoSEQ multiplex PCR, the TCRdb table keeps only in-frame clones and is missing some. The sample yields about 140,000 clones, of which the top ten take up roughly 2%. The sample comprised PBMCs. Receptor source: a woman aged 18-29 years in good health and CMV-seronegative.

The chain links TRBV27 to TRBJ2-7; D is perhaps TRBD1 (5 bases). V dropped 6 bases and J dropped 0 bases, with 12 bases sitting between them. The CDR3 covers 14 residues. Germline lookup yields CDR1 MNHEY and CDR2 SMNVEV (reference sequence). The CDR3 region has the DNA TGTGCCAGCAGACCCCGTACAGGCTCCTACGAGCAGTACTTC. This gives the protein CASRPRTGSYEQYF.

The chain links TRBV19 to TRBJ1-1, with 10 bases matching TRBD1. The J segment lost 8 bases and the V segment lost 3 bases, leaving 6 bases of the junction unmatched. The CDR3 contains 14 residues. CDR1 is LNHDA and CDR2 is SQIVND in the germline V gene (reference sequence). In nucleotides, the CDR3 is TGTGCCAGTAGTATTTACCGGACAGGGGGAGAAGCTTTCTTT. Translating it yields CASSIYRTGGEAFF.

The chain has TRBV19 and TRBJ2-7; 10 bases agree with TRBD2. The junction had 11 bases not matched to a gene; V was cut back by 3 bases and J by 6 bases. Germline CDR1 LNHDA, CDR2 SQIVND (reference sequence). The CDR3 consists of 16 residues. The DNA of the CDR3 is TGTGCCAGTAGTATGGGGGGGGCTAGCGGGAGTCGCGAGCAGTACTTC. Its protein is CASSMGGASGSREQYF.

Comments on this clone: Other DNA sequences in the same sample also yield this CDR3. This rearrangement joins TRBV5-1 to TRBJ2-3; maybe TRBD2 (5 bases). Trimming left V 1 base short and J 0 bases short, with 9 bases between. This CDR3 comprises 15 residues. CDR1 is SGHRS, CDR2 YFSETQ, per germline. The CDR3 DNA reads TGCGCCAGCAGCTTGACTGGCGGGAGCACAGATACGCAGTATTTT. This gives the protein CASSLTGGSTDTQYF.

CDR3 in amino acids: CASSLDPGMNTEAFF. CDR3 nucleotides: TGTGCCAGCAGCTTAGATCCGGGGATGAACACTGAAGCTTTCTTT. This rearrangement joins TRBV11-3 to TRBJ1-1, with D unresolved. This CDR3 has 15 amino acids. The germline V and J ends were trimmed by 0 bases and 0 bases, with 8 bases remaining between them. Germline CDR1 SGHNT, CDR2 YENEEA.

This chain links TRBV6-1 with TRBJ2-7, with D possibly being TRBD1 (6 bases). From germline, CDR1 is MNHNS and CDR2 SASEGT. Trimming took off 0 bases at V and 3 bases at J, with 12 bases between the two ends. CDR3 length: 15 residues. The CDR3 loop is CASSEAPGHFYEQYF. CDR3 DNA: TGTGCCAGCAGTGAAGCTCCGGGACATTTCTACGAGCAGTACTTC.

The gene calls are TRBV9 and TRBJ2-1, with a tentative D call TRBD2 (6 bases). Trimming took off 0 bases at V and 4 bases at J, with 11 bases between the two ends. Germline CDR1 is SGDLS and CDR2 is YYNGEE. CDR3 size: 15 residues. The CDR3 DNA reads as TGTGCCAGCAGCGTAGAGGGACTGGAGTACAATGAGCAGTTCTTC. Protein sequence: CASSVEGLEYNEQFF.

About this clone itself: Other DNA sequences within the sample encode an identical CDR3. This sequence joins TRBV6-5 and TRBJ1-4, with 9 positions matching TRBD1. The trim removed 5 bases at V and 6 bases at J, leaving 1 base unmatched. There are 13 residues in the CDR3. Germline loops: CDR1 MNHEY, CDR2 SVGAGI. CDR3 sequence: CASSRDRDEKLFF. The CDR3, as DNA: TGTGCCAGCAGTCGGGACAGGGATGAAAAACTGTTTTTT.

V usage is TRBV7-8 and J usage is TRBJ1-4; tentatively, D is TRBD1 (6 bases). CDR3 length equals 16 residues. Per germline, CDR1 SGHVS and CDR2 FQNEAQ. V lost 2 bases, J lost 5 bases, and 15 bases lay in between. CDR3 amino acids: CASSLTSGRGNEKLFF. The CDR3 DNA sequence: TGTGCCAGCAGCTTAACGAGCGGCAGGGGAAATGAAAAACTGTTTTTT.

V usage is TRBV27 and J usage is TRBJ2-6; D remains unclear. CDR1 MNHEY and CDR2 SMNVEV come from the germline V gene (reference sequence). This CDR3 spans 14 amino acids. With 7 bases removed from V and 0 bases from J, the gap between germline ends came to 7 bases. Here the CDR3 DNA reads TGTGCCAGCACAATCAGCTCTGGGGCCAACGTCCTGACTTTC. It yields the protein CASTISSGANVLTF.

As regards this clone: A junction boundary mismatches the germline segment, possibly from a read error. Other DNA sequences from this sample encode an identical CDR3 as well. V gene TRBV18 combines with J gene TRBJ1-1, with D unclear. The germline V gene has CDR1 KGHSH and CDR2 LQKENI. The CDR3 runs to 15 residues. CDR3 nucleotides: TGTGCCAGCTCACCACAGGCACAGATGAACACTGAGGCTTTCTTT. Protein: CASSPQAQMNTEAFF.

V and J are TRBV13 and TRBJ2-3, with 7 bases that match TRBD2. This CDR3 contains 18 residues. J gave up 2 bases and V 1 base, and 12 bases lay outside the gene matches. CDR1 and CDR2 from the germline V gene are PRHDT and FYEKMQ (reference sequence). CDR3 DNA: TGTGCCAGCAGCTTAGATGGGGAGGGTCCCTTCTACACAGATACGCAGTATTTT. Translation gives CASSLDGEGPFYTDTQYF.

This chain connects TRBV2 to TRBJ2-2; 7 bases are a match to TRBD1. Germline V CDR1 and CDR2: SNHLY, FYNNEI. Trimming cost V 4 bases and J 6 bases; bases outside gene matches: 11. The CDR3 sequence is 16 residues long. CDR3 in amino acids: CASSASTGSRAGELFF. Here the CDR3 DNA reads TGTGCCAGCAGTGCTTCGACAGGGTCCCGAGCCGGGGAGCTGTTTTTT. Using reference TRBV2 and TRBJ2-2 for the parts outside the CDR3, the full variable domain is EPEVTQTPSHQVTQMGQEVILRCVPISNHLYFYWYRQILGQKVEFLVSFYNNEISEKSEIFDDQFSVERPDGSNFTLKIRSTKLEDSAMYFCASSASTGSRAGELFFGEGSRLTVL.

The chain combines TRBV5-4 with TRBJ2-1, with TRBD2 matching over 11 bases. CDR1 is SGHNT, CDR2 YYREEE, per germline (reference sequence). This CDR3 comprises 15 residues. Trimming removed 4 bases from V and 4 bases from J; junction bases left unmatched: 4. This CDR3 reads CASSRRLAGYNEQFF. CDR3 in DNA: TGTGCCAGCAGCCGAAGACTAGCGGGATACAATGAGCAGTTCTTC.

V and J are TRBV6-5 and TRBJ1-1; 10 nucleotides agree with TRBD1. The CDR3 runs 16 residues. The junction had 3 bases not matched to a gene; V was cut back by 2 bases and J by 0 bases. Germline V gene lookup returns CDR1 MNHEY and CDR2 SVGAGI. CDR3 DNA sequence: TGTGCCAGCAGTTACGGGACAGGGGCCTTGAACACTGAAGCTTTCTTT. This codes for CASSYGTGALNTEAFF.

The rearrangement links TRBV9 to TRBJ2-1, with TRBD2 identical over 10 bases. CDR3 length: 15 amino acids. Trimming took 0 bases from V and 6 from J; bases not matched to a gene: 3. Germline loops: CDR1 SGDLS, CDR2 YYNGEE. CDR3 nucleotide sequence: TGTGCCAGCAGCGTAGTCCTAGCGGGAGCCAATGAGCAGTTCTTC. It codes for CASSVVLAGANEQFF.

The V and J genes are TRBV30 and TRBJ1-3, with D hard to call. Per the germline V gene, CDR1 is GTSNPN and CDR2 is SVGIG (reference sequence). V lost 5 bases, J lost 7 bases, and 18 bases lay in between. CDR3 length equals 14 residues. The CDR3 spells CAWETAAGGNTIYF. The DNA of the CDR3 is TGTGCCTGGGAAACAGCTGCCGGTGGGAACACCATATATTTT.